This T cell receptor beta chain was recorded in a study of shared clonotypes between healthy human individuals. For the study at large: A donor's plate count was three for CD4 naive and three for CD4 memory; CD8 naive had two and CD8 memory one.

The CDR3 consists of 12 residues. Trimming shortened V by 1 base and J by 6 bases, and 7 bases separated the two germline ends. Germline V gene data show CDR1 as SEHNR and CDR2 as FQNEAQ (reference sequence). Overall study findings and caveats: Limited genetic and exposure-history diversity came from having few donors. Generally, naive subsets (rather than memory subsets) showed larger estimated richness.

TCRdb's copy holds only in-frame clones and misses some; the assay was immunoSEQ multiplex PCR. Of nearly 2 million clones listed, over 85% are singletons. Worth noting for this clone: Its specificity is unknown. The sample holds other DNA sequences that translate to the same CDR3.

CD8 cells classed as naive were CD45RO-negative and positively selected for CCR7, excluding terminally differentiated effector memory CD45RA+ cells. The sequenced sample consisted of naive CD8+ T cells sorted from blood. The receptor was derived from a man aged 18 to 29 in good health. The V call is TRBV7-9, the J call TRBJ2-7, with D uncertain. This CDR3 is CASSLDPFEQYF. The CDR3 nucleotides are TGTGCCAGCAGCTTAGACCCCTTCGAGCAGTACTTC.